This paragraph covers one T cell receptor beta chain sequence. This clone came up once. Its antigen is not yet known. No quality values exist for individual bases; no much larger clone is one base distant. This sample was taken from a study of radiotherapy plus CTLA-4 blockade in lung cancer listed by TCRdb under 2018. In the study overall: Among the enrolled patients, approximately 18% had an objective response, and approximately 33% reached disease control. Overall results and qualifications from the work: Increased serum interferon-beta after radiation, together with early dynamic changes in blood T cell clones, were reported to be the strongest predictors of response. After treatment with radiotherapy and ipilimumab, TCR clones that originated in tumors expanded in peripheral blood.

V loses 3 bases at its end and J loses 5 bases; junction bases beyond the gene matches: 4. Measured from the cysteine to the phenylalanine, the CDR3 is 15 residues long. The read is trimmed to its CDR3 DNA, 45 bases read in frame from base 1. Via the germline V gene (reference sequence), CDR1 is GTSNPN and CDR2 SVGIG. To prepare the library, the immunoSEQ multiplex PCR assay was applied. The table comes from immuneACCESS by way of TCRdb, which keeps in-frame sequences with V and J called. Part of the clones is missing from these tables; in studies checked, under half for an unresolved V gene and the rest for unknown reasons. The sample data list 75,000 to 100,000 clones, and roughly 80% of these were observed just once. Around 3% of the sample comes from the top ten. The study tested focal radiation therapy combined with CTLA-4 blockade (ipilimumab) in patients with chemo-refractory metastatic non-small-cell lung cancer.

Recombination connected TRBV30 to TRBJ2-2; the junction holds 12 bases that match TRBD2. The sample in question was peripheral blood, obtained from a patient treated with radiotherapy plus ipilimumab. The TCR comes from a human donor with non-small cell lung cancer who had a partial response to radiotherapy plus ipilimumab. The nucleotide sequence is TGTGCCTGGAGGCCTAGCGGGAGGGGTACCGGGGAGCTGTTTTTT. Its protein product is CAWRPSGRGTGELFF.